Listed below are T cell receptor beta chains from one sample, sequenced in a study of OX40 agonist ivuxolimab in advanced cancers. The data were produced by immunoSEQ multiplex PCR, yet TCRdb's version contains in-frame clones alone and is incomplete. The table lists roughly 48,000 clones, over 75% of them singletons, with over 6.5% in the top ten. Specimen: CD4+ or CD8+ T cells sorted from blood, collected in a trial of the OX40 agonist ivuxolimab. These receptors all stem from an adult with an advanced solid tumor such as melanoma, head and neck, liver or kidney cancer. Both conserved end residues are part of each CDR3. A D gene is named only where the DNA matches it firmly. Not every row has a clone size; where given, it reads once, few, many or a size class.

clone_size | j_call | d_call | v_call | cdr3_nt | cdr3_aa
NA | TRBJ2-6 | NA | TRBV29-1 | TGCAGCGTTTTAGGTGATGGGGCCAACGTCCTGACTTTC | CSVLGDGANVLTF
NA | TRBJ1-1 | NA | TRBV30 | TGTGCCTGGAGTGAATGGGGCCAGATTCCCATGAACACTGAAGCTTTCTTT | CAWSEWGQIPMNTEAFF
NA | TRBJ2-7 | NA | TRBV10-1 | TGCGCCAGCAATGCAGGGGGGATCGAGCAGTACTTC | CASNAGGIEQYF
NA | TRBJ2-7 | NA | TRBV5-1 | TGCGCCAGCAGCTCCGGACAGACCGCCTACGAGCAGTACTTC | CASSSGQTAYEQYF
medium-sized | TRBJ1-6 | TRBD1 | TRBV5-6 | TGTGCCAGCAGCTGGGGACAGGGGAATTCACCCCTCCACTTT | CASSWGQGNSPLHF
once | TRBJ2-4 | TRBD1 | TRBV7-2 | TGTGCCAGCAGCCAGGACAGGGCCAAAAACATTCAGTACTTC | CASSQDRAKNIQYF
NA | TRBJ2-5 | NA | TRBV4-3 | TGCGCCAGCAGCCAAAAATCGGGCTCGGAGACCCAGTACTTC | CASSQKSGSETQYF
NA | TRBJ1-1 | NA | TRBV14 | TGTGCCAGCAGCCAAGATCTAAGTAGGGGCATGAACACTGAAGCTTTCTTT | CASSQDLSRGMNTEAFF
NA | TRBJ2-5 | NA | TRBV7-2 | TGTGCCAGCAGCTTACAAAGGGGAGAAGGAGAGACCCAGTACTTC | CASSLQRGEGETQYF
few | TRBJ2-7 | TRBD2 | TRBV19 | TGTGCCAGTAGTCCAGATAGCGGGAGCTCCTACGAGCAGTACTTC | CASSPDSGSSYEQYF
NA | TRBJ2-2 | NA | TRBV9 | NA | CASSVAQGSYGYLEHRRAVF
NA | TRBJ1-2 | NA | TRBV11-2 | TGTGCCAGCAGGAGGGCTGAGGGCTATGGCTACACCTTC | CASRRAEGYGYTF
NA | TRBJ1-1 | TRBD1 | TRBV15 | TGTGCCACCAGCAGCATGACAGGGATGGACACTGAAGCTTTCTTT | CATSSMTGMDTEAFF
NA | TRBJ2-2 | NA | TRBV6-1 | TGTGCCAGCAGCGAATTAGCGCGAGGCGGGGAGCTGTTTTTT | CASSELARGGELFF
NA | TRBJ2-1 | NA | TRBV29-1 | TGCAGCGTTGCTCAAAGCTCCTACAATGAGCAGTTCTTC | CSVAQSSYNEQFF
NA | TRBJ1-2 | NA | TRBV7-9 | TGTGCCAGCAGCTTAGATCTCTATGGCTACACCTTC | CASSLDLYGYTF
few | TRBJ2-7 | TRBD1 | TRBV6-1 | TGTGCCAGCAGGGGACAGGGGGCGCGGGAGCAGTACTTC | CASRGQGAREQYF
NA | TRBJ2-3 | NA | TRBV4-3 | TGCGCCAGCAGCCAACAGGCGGGAGATACGCAGTATTTT | CASSQQAGDTQYF
NA | TRBJ2-5 | NA | TRBV29-1 | TGCAGCGTTGAACAAAAATTTGCGGAGACCCAGTACTTC | CSVEQKFAETQYF
NA | TRBJ1-1 | TRBD1 | TRBV2 | TGTGCCAGCAGTGGGACAGGGCAGGTATTGGCTTTCTTT | CASSGTGQVLAFF
NA | TRBJ1-5 | NA | TRBV19 | TGTGCCACCAACCAAGGGGTAGATCAGCCCCAGCATTTT | CATNQGVDQPQHF
once | TRBJ2-1 | NA | TRBV7-2 | TGTGCCAGCAGCGCCCTGCCCGAGAATGAGCAGTTCTTC | CASSALPENEQFF
NA | TRBJ2-1 | NA | TRBV10-1 | TGCGCCAGCAGATTCTTAGCGGCCCGTCGGTACAATGAGCAGTTCTTC | CASRFLAARRYNEQFF
NA | TRBJ2-2 | NA | TRBV9 | TGTGCCAGCAGCGTAGGGCTGACCGGGGAGCTGTTTTTT | CASSVGLTGELFF
NA | TRBJ2-7 | TRBD1 | TRBV7-9 | TGCGCCAGCAGCCAAGATTTTTTGGCAGGGGGCAGGCAGTACTTC | CASSQDFLAGGRQYF
NA | TRBJ1-2 | TRBD1 | TRBV2 | TGTGCCAGCATGGGACAGGACTATGGCTACACCTTC | CASMGQDYGYTF
NA | TRBJ1-4 | NA | TRBV12-1 | TGTGCCAGCAGCACTCGGGGAGAGAATGAAAAACTGTTTTTT | CASSTRGENEKLFF
NA | TRBJ1-5 | TRBD1 | TRBV19 | TGTGCCACCCGACAGGGGGCTGTTCAGCCCCAGCATTTT | CATRQGAVQPQHF
NA | TRBJ2-2 | NA | TRBV30 | TGTGCCTGGAATGACCTACGGACAGAGAACACCGGGGAGCTGTTTTTT | CAWNDLRTENTGELFF
once | TRBJ2-2 | NA | TRBV7-7 | TGTGCCAGCAGCTTAGAAGGGGGGGATACCGGGGAGCTGTTTTTT | CASSLEGGDTGELFF
NA | TRBJ2-7 | TRBD2 | TRBV2 | TGTGCCAGCAGGGTTACTAGCGGGAGCTACGAGCAGTACTTC | CASRVTSGSYEQYF
NA | TRBJ1-5 | TRBD1 | TRBV19 | TGTGCCAGTAGTAATCTCGGGACAGGGACTGATCAGCCCCAGCATTTT | CASSNLGTGTDQPQHF